A selection of T cell receptor beta chains follows, all from one sample in a study of blood T cell repertoires in COVID-19. TCRdb keeps only in-frame clones here, not all; method: immunoSEQ multiplex PCR. This sample carries 200,000 to 300,000 clones, around four fifths of them seen once, and the ten largest clones take under 15%. Material for sequencing was peripheral blood. Receptors originate from a woman aged 60-70 years with active or convalescent COVID-19. Both conserved end residues are part of each CDR3. Fields, in order: J gene, clone size, D gene, V gene, CDR3 DNA, CDR3 protein. The D gene is left open where the match is weak. A row's size may be missing; if present it is once, few, many or a size class.

TRBJ2-1	.	.	TRBV15	TGTGCCACCAGCAGAGAGGGGCAGCCTCAGGATGAGCAGTTCTTC	CATSREGQPQDEQFF
TRBJ2-3	.	.	TRBV3-1/TRBV3-2	TGTGCGACGGCGGGGTCCTACACAGATACGCAGTATTTT	CATAGSYTDTQYF
TRBJ1-2	.	.	TRBV19	TGTGCCAGTCCAGGAGGCTACACCTTC	CASPGGYTF
TRBJ2-3	once	.	TRBV15	TGTGCCACCAGCACCCTAATTGTGGAGGATACGCAGTATTTT	CATSTLIVEDTQYF
TRBJ1-5	.	.	TRBV23-1	TGCGCCAGCAGTCAACCCCGACAGCTATACAATCAGCCCCAGCATTTT	CASSQPRQLYNQPQHF
TRBJ2-3	once	TRBD2	TRBV27	TGTGCCAGCAGTTCCCGGACTAGCGGCACAGATACGCAGTATTTT	CASSSRTSGTDTQYF
TRBJ1-2	once	.	TRBV19	TGTGCCAGTAGTTTAGCTGCCACAGGGATCCCAACCTTC	CASSLAATGIPTF
TRBJ1-5	.	TRBD1	TRBV15	TGTGCCACCAGCAGGGACAGGGCCAATCAGCCCCAGCATTTT	CATSRDRANQPQHF
TRBJ2-3	.	TRBD2	TRBV18	TGTGCCAGCTCACTAGCGGGGGGGCCGGGCACAGATACGCAGTATTTT	CASSLAGGPGTDTQYF
TRBJ2-1	once	TRBD2	TRBV7-9	TGTGCCAGCAGCCCATCGACTAGCACAAGGTACAATGAGCAGTTCTTC	CASSPSTSTRYNEQFF
TRBJ2-7	.	.	TRBV5-5	TGTGCCAGCAGCTTGGGAGGGGCGGGGAACGAGCAGTACTTC	CASSLGGAGNEQYF
TRBJ1-1	few	.	TRBV6-6	TGTGCCAGCAGTTACTCGGCCGGGGGTCACACTGAAGCTTTCTTT	CASSYSAGGHTEAFF
TRBJ2-1	.	.	TRBV13	TGTGCCAGCAGCCTTTGGGACTTCCGCAATGAGCAGTTCTTC	CASSLWDFRNEQFF
TRBJ2-3	.	TRBD2	TRBV5-4	TGTGCCAGCAGCTCTCGATTAGCGGGGGGGGATACGCAGTATTTT	CASSSRLAGGDTQYF
TRBJ1-4	.	.	TRBV4-2	TGTGCCAGCAGCCAAGTAGGGTTGCAGTACGGGATGGGGAAACTGTTTTTT	CASSQVGLQYGMGKLFF
TRBJ1-2	.	.	TRBV19	TGTGCCAGTAGTTCGAGCCTCAGGGGCGGCTATGGCTACACCTTC	CASSSSLRGGYGYTF
TRBJ1-1	.	.	TRBV12-3/TRBV12-4	TGTGCCAGCAGTTTGGGCGACACTGAAGCTTTCTTT	CASSLGDTEAFF
TRBJ1-1	.	TRBD1	TRBV6-5	TGTGCCAGCCGCAGGACAGGGGCTGGGAACACTGAAGCTTTCTTT	CASRRTGAGNTEAFF